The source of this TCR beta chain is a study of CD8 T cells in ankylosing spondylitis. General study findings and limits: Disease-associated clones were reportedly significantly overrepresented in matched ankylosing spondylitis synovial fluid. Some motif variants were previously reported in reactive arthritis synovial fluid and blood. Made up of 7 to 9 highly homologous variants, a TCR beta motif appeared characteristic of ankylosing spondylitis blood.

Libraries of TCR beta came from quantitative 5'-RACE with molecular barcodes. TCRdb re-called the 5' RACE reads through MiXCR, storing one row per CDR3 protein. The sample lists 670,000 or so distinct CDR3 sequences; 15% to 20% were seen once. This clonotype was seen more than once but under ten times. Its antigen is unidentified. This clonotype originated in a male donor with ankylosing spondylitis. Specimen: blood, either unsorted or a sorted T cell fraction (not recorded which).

CDR3 amino acids: CSATGQGRGLDSPLHF. CDR3 coding DNA: TGCAGTGCCACGGGACAGGGACGGGGGTTGGATTCACCCCTCCACTTT. The rearrangement uses TRBV20-1 and TRBJ1-6, with 9 bases aligning to TRBD1. Germline CDR1 DFQATT, CDR2 SNEGSKA (reference sequence). V shed 6 bases and J 8 bases; nucleotides not matched to a gene: 14. The CDR3 runs 16 residues.